These 24 T cell receptor beta chains came from one sample sequenced in a study of blood T cell repertoires in COVID-19. Using immunoSEQ multiplex PCR, the repertoire was profiled, and TCRdb retains in-frame clones only, with some absent. This sample carries around 19,000 clones, more than 85% of them seen once, and the ten largest clones take roughly 7.3%. What was sequenced was peripheral blood. Every receptor here comes from a man between 65 and 80 years old with active COVID-19.

This rearrangement joins TRBV29-1 to TRBJ2-1; D may be TRBD1 (5 bases). This CDR3 has 13 amino acids. The V end was cut by 4 bases, the J end by 1 base, with 8 bases between. Germline values: CDR1 SQVTM, CDR2 ANQGSEA. The CDR3 region is CSVVRGSYNEQFF. The CDR3 region has the DNA TGCAGCGTTGTTAGGGGATCCTACAATGAGCAGTTCTTC.

This chain uses TRBV12-3 or TRBV12-4 with TRBJ2-3, with 7 bases aligning to TRBD2. The trim removed 10 bases at V and 4 bases at J, leaving 8 bases unmatched. This CDR3 region has 13 residues. DNA of the CDR3: TGTGCCACCAAGGGAGGGGCCGCAGATACGCAGTATTTT. Translation: CATKGGAADTQYF.

This clone was found once. V and J are TRBV24-1 and TRBJ2-1; 9 bases are shared with TRBD2. J gave up 7 bases and V 5 bases, and 14 bases lay outside the gene matches. Looked up from germline, CDR1 is KGHDR and CDR2 is SFDVKD. This CDR3 spans 17 amino acids. The CDR3 reads CATSGLQLGLAINEQFF. Written as DNA, the CDR3 is TGTGCCACCAGTGGGCTACAACTGGGACTAGCAATAAATGAGCAGTTCTTC.

The chain links TRBV30 to TRBJ1-5; D might be TRBD1 (5 bases). The CDR3 sequence is 14 residues long. Trimming took off 2 bases at V and 4 bases at J, with 12 bases between the two ends. Germline V lookup: CDR1 GTSNPN, CDR2 SVGIG (reference sequence). CDR3 region: CAWSRETENQPQHF. Here the CDR3 DNA reads TGTGCCTGGAGTCGTGAGACAGAAAATCAGCCCCAGCATTTT.

The rearrangement joins TRBV24-1 to TRBJ2-3, with D possibly being TRBD1 (6 bases). Germline lookup yields CDR1 KGHDR and CDR2 SFDVKD. This CDR3 has 14 amino acids. Trimming removed 2 bases from V and 6 bases from J, with 11 bases in between. The CDR3 DNA reads as TGTGCCACCAGTGATTCCCCGGGACACGATACGCAGTATTTT. Translating gives CATSDSPGHDTQYF.

The chain is built from TRBV4-3 and TRBJ2-3; D is ambiguous. Between the trimmed V and J ends, which lost 0 bases and 2 bases, there was a span of 9 bases. The length of the CDR3 is 15 residues. Germline-derived CDR1 and CDR2 are LGHNA and YSLEER. CDR3 amino acids: CASSQDSLPTDTQYF. In DNA form, the CDR3 reads TGCGCCAGCAGCCAAGATAGTCTCCCCACAGATACGCAGTATTTT.

The chain employs TRBV7-3 and TRBJ1-1, with D tentatively TRBD1 (6 bases). The CDR3 runs to 14 residues. The V gene lost 3 bases and the J gene lost 3 bases, with 11 bases spanning the gap. Germline V gene sequence: CDR1 SGHTA, CDR2 FQGTGA. Here the CDR3 DNA reads TGTGCCAGCAGCTTGGACAGAGCCCACACTGAAGCTTTCTTT. As protein: CASSLDRAHTEAFF.

This clone occurred a few times. The chain combines TRBV4-2 with TRBJ2-7; tentative D call: TRBD1 (6 bases). The CDR3 loop spans 14 amino acids. Germline CDR1 LGHNA, CDR2 YNFKEQ. V lost 4 bases and J 4 bases, leaving 14 bases between the germline ends. The CDR3: CASSPAGTNYEQYF. The CDR3 DNA sequence: TGTGCCAGCAGCCCAGCCGGGACAAATTACGAGCAGTACTTC.

V is TRBV28 and J is TRBJ2-3, with 8 bases identical to TRBD2. CDR3 size: 13 residues. Germline V lookup: CDR1 MDHEN, CDR2 SYDVKM. V was clipped by 2 bases and J by 7 bases; unmatched bases: 2. The CDR3: CASSLRGGNTQYF. The CDR3, as DNA: TGTGCCAGCAGTTTACGGGGGGGAAATACGCAGTATTTT.

The CDR3 DNA reads as TGTGCCAGCAGCCCCGGACTAGCGGAGTTCTACGAGCAGTACTTC. Its translation is CASSPGLAEFYEQYF. V and J are TRBV5-6 and TRBJ2-7; 10 bases fit TRBD2. This CDR3 has 15 amino acids. Germline CDR1 is SGHDT and CDR2 is YYEEEE. V trimming: 4 bases; J trimming: 3 bases; junction bases outside the gene matches: 7.

This sequence joins TRBV7-2 and TRBJ1-1; weak D call: TRBD1 (5 bases). Trimming removed 6 bases from V and 0 bases from J, with 14 bases in between. CDR3 length equals 15 residues. Germline CDR1 and CDR2: SGHTA and FQGNSA. In DNA, the CDR3 is TGTGCCAGCAGTTCTGTCGGACAACTGAACACTGAAGCTTTCTTT. Translating it yields CASSSVGQLNTEAFF.

CDR3 residues: CASSLRGTAGNTIYF. The CDR3 DNA reads as TGTGCCAGCAGCTTAAGGGGGACCGCTGGAAACACCATATATTTT. The rearrangement uses TRBV7-9 and TRBJ1-3, with D maybe TRBD1 (6 bases). Between the trimmed V and J ends, which lost 2 bases and 2 bases, there was a span of 10 bases. The germline V gene has CDR1 SEHNR and CDR2 FQNEAQ (reference sequence). CDR3 length: 15 residues.

The CDR3 nucleotides are TGTGCCAGCAGTGATGCAGGGGGGACAGCCCTTAGCAATCAGCCCCAGCATTTT. Protein sequence: CASSDAGGTALSNQPQHF. V usage is TRBV6-1 and J usage is TRBJ1-5; 7 bases fit TRBD1. V dropped 3 bases and J dropped 0; count of bases not matched to a gene: 11. This CDR3 comprises 18 residues. Germline loops: CDR1 MNHNS, CDR2 SASEGT.

V gene TRBV5-5 combines with J gene TRBJ2-7; 7 bases are shared with TRBD2. V lost 0 bases, J lost 2 bases, and 5 bases stayed unmatched. In germline, CDR1 is SGHKS, CDR2 YYEKEE (reference sequence). The CDR3 runs 15 residues. This chain's CDR3 is CASSLEPGGTYEQYF. The CDR3 bases are TGTGCCAGCAGCTTGGAACCGGGAGGCACCTACGAGCAGTACTTC.

Here the CDR3 DNA reads TGTGCCAGCAGCACCTACAATGAGCAGTTCTTC. Amino acids: CASSTYNEQFF. The chain links TRBV6-5 to TRBJ2-1; D remains ambiguous. Germline assignment: CDR1 MNHEY and CDR2 SVGAGI. Trimming left V 6 bases short and J 2 bases short, with 2 bases between. CDR3 size: 11 residues.

The V call is TRBV27, the J call TRBJ1-2, with 9 bases matching TRBD1. J lost 5 bases, V lost 5 bases, and 6 bases had no gene match. The CDR3 is made up of 14 amino acids. Per germline, CDR1 MNHEY and CDR2 SMNVEV (reference sequence). The CDR3 sequence is CASSTGQGLYGYTF. In DNA form, the CDR3 reads TGTGCCAGCAGTACTGGACAGGGGCTATATGGCTACACCTTC.

The V gene is TRBV6-5, the J gene TRBJ1-1; no firm D call. V was pared by 6 bases and J by 4 bases, with 9 bases between. CDR1 is MNHEY, CDR2 SVGAGI, per germline. The CDR3 is 12 amino acids. Here the CDR3 reads CASREGGTEAFF. In nucleotides, the CDR3 is TGTGCCAGCAGGGAGGGAGGCACTGAAGCTTTCTTT.

The chain carries TRBV3-1 (or the pseudogene TRBV3-2) and TRBJ2-1; TRBD2 matches at 14 bases. Germline assignment: CDR1 LGHDT and CDR2 YNNKEL (reference sequence). V lost 3 bases, J lost 9 bases, and 10 bases stayed unmatched. The CDR3 is made up of 17 amino acids. The CDR3 spells CASSHRGGTSGRGEQFF. As DNA, the CDR3 is TGTGCCAGCAGCCACCGCGGGGGGACTAGCGGGAGAGGTGAGCAGTTCTTC.

V and J are TRBV18 and TRBJ1-1, with D perhaps matching TRBD1 (6 bases). This CDR3 is 15 amino acids long. Germline loops: CDR1 KGHSH, CDR2 LQKENI. V lost 6 bases, J lost 2 bases, and 16 bases lay in between. CDR3 residues: CASSIQRGGNTEAFF. CDR3 nucleotide sequence: TGTGCCAGCTCTATCCAAAGGGGGGGCAACACTGAAGCTTTCTTT.

The chain carries TRBV20-1 and TRBJ2-2; TRBD2 aligns across 8 bases. The junction had 8 bases not matched to a gene; V was cut back by 6 bases and J by 5 bases. The CDR3 length is 14 residues. Germline V gene data show CDR1 as DFQATT and CDR2 as SNEGSKA (reference sequence). The DNA for the CDR3 is TGCAGTGCCAGTCGGGCTAGCGGGACCGGGGAGCTGTTTTTT. Its protein product is CSASRASGTGELFF.

The V gene is TRBV9, the J gene TRBJ2-2, with 8 bases fitting TRBD2. Looked up from germline, CDR1 is SGDLS and CDR2 is YYNGEE. CDR3 length equals 17 residues. Germline trimming cut 1 base from V and 0 bases from J; bases unmatched to any gene: 5. The CDR3 spells CASSVSAGGPNTGELFF. The CDR3 bases are TGTGCCAGCAGCGTATCCGCGGGGGGACCGAACACCGGGGAGCTGTTTTTT.

The chain recombines TRBV15 with TRBJ1-5, with a weak D call TRBD1 (5 bases). There are 14 residues in the CDR3. The germline CDR1 and CDR2 sequences are LNHNV and YYDKDF (reference sequence). V was clipped by 5 bases and J by 2 bases, with 10 bases between them. The CDR3 loop reads CATSRPGGNQPQHF. The CDR3 region has the DNA TGTGCCACCAGCCGCCCGGGGGGCAATCAGCCCCAGCATTTT.

The genes are TRBV7-8 and TRBJ2-1; no reliable D call. CDR1 is SGHVS and CDR2 is FQNEAQ in the germline V gene. Trimming took 2 bases from V and 9 from J, leaving 5 bases between them. CDR3 size: 11 residues. The CDR3 here is CASSLWLEQFF. The CDR3 coding sequence is TGTGCCAGCAGCTTATGGCTTGAGCAGTTCTTC.

The chain employs TRBV30 and TRBJ1-1; 10 bases are a match to TRBD1. In germline, CDR1 is GTSNPN, CDR2 SVGIG (reference sequence). After removal of 5 bases from V and 11 bases from J, the junction contained 14 bases not matched to a gene. This CDR3 spans 14 amino acids. The CDR3, as DNA: TGTGCCTGGTCTCAGACAGGGGGCCTCACTTGGGCTTTCTTT. Its translation is CAWSQTGGLTWAFF.